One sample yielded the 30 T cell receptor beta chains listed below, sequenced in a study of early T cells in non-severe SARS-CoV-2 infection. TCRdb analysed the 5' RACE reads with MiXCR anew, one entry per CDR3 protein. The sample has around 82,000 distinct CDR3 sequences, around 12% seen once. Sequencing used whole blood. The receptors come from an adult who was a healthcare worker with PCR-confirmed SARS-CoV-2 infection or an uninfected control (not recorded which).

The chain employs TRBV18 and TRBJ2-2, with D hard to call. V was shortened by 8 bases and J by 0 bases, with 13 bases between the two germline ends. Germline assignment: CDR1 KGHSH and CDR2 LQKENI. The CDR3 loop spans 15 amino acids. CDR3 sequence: CASRSSTANTGELFF. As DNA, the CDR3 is TGTGCCAGCCGTTCGAGTACAGCGAACACCGGGGAGCTGTTTTTT.

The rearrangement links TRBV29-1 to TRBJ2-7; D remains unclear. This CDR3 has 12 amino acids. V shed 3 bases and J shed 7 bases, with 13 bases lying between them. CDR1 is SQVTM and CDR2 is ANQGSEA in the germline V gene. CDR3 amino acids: CSVDSTPNEQYF. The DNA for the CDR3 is TGCAGCGTTGATTCGACTCCGAATGAGCAGTACTTC.

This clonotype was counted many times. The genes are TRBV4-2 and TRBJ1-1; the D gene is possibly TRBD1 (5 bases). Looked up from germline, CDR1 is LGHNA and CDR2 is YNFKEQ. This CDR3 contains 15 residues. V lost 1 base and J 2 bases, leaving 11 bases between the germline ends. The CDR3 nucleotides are TGTGCCAGCAGCCAAGCAGGGTCACAAAACACTGAAGCTTTCTTT. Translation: CASSQAGSQNTEAFF.

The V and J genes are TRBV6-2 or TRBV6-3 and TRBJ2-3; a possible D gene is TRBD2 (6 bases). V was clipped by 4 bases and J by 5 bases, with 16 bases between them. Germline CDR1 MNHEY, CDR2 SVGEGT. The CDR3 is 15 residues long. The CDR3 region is CASSSQSGAGDTQYF. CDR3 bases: TGTGCCAGCAGTTCGCAGTCGGGAGCCGGAGATACGCAGTATTTT.

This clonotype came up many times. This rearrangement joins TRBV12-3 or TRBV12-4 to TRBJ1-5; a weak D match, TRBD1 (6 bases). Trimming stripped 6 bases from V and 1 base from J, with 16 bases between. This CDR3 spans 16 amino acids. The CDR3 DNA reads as TGTGCCAGCAGCCTCAGAGGGGGAGGGAGCAATCAGCCCCAGCATTTT. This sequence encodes CASSLRGGGSNQPQHF.

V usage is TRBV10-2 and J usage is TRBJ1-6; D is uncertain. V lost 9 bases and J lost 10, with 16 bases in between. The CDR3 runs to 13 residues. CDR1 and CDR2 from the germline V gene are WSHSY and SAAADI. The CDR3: CASRPADGSPLHF. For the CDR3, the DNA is TGCGCCAGTCGACCCGCGGATGGGTCACCCCTCCACTTT.

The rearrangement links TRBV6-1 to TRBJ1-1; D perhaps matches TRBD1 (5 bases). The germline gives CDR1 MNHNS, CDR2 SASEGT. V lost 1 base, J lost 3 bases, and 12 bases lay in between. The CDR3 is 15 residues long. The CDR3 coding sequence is TGTGCCAGCAGTGAAGATACCGTGGGGGACACTGAAGCTTTCTTT. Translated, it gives CASSEDTVGDTEAFF.

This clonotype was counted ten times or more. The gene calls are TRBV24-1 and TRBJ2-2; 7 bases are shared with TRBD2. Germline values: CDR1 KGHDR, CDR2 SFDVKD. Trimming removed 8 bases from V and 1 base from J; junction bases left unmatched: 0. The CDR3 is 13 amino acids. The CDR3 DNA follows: TGTGCCACCAAGCGGGAGAACACCGGGGAGCTGTTTTTT. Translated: CATKRENTGELFF.

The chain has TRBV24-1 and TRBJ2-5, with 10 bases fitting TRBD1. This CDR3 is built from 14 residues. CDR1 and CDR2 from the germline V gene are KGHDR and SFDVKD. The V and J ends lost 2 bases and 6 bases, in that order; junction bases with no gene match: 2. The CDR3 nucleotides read TGTGCCACCAGTGATTCGGGACAGGGGCAGACCCAGTACTTC. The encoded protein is CATSDSGQGQTQYF.

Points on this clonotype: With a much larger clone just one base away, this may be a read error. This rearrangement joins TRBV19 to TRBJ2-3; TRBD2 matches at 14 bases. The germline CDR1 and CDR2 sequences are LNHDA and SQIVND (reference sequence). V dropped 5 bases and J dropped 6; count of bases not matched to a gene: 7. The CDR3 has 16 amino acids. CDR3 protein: CASSPGLAGGEDTQYF. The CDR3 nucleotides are TGTGCCAGTAGTCCTGGACTAGCGGGAGGAGAGGATACGCAGTATTTT.

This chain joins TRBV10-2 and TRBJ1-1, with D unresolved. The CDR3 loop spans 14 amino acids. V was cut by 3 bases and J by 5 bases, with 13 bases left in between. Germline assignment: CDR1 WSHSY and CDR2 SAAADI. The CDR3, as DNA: TGCGCCAGCAGTGACGATTGGGAGACGACTGAAGCTTTCTTT. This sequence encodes CASSDDWETTEAFF.

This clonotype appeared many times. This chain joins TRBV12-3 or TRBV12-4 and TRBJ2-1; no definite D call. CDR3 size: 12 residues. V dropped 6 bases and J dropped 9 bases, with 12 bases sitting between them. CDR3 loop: CASSTPFPEQFF. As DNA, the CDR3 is TGTGCCAGCAGCACCCCTTTCCCTGAGCAGTTCTTC.

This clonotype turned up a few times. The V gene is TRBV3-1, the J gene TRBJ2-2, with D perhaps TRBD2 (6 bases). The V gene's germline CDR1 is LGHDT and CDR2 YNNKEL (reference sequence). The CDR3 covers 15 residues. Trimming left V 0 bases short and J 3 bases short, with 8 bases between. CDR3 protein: CASSQDWGDTGELFF. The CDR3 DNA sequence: TGTGCCAGCAGCCAAGATTGGGGGGACACCGGGGAGCTGTTTTTT.

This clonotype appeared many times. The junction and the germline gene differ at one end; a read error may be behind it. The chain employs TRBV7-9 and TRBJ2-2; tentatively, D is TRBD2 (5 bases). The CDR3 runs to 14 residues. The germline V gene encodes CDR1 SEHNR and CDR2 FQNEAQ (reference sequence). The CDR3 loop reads CASSLVHVTGELFF. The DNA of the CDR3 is TGTGCCAGCAGCTTAGTTCACGTCACCGGGGAGCTTTTTTTT.

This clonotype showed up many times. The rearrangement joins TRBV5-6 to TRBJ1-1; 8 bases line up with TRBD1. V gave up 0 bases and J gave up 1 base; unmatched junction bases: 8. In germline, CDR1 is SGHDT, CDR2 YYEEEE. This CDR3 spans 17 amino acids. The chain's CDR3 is CASSLDPGGGWNTEAFF. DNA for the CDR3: TGTGCCAGCAGCTTGGACCCAGGGGGCGGGTGGAACACTGAAGCTTTCTTT.

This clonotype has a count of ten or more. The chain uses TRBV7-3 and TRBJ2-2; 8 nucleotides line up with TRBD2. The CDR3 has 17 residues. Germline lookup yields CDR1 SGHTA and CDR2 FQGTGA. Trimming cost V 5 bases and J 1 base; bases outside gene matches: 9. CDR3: CASSHRGGPLNTGELFF. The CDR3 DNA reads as TGTGCCAGCAGCCACCGCGGGGGGCCGCTGAACACCGGGGAGCTGTTTTTT.

The CDR3 DNA follows: TGTGCCAGCAGTTTAGCCGGGACTCGGAGCTATGGCTACACCTTC. Its translation is CASSLAGTRSYGYTF. J is TRBJ1-2 and V is TRBV28, with a weak D call TRBD1 (5 bases). The CDR3 spans 15 residues. Germline assignment: CDR1 MDHEN and CDR2 SYDVKM. The ends were cut back, 2 bases at V and 4 bases at J, with 14 bases in the middle.

CDR3 coding DNA: TGTGCCAGAAGCTTTCCGGGACTAGCGGGTCCGGGGCCCTACAATGAGCAGTTCTTC. Translation: CARSFPGLAGPGPYNEQFF. This chain links TRBV5-3 with TRBJ2-1, with 12 bases aligning to TRBD2. TRBV5-3 is treated as an ORF (open reading frame) with a function not yet certain. CDR3 length equals 19 residues. Losses at the gene ends were 2 bases for V and 2 bases for J; bases not matched to a gene: 11.

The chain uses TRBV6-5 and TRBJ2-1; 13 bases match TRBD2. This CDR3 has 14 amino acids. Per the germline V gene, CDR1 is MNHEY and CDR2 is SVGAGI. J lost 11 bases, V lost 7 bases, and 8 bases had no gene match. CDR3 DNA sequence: TGTGCCAGCACTACCGGGACTAGCGGGACTAAGCAGTTCTTC. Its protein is CASTTGTSGTKQFF.

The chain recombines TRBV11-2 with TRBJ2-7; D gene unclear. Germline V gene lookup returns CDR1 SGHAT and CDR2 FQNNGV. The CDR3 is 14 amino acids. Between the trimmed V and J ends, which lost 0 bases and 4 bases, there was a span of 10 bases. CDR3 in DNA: TGTGCCAGCAGCTTAGATTCAGGATGGTACGAGCAGTACTTC. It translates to CASSLDSGWYEQYF.

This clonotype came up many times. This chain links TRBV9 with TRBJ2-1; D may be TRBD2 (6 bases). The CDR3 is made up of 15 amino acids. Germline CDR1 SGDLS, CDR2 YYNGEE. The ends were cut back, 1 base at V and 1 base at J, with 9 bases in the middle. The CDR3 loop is CASSVTSRSYNEQFF. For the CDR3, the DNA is TGTGCCAGCAGCGTAACTAGCAGGTCCTACAATGAGCAGTTCTTC.

The CDR3 bases are TGTGCCAGCAGCCAACCACCCTGGGACTCTGGGGCCAACGTCCTGACTTTC. Translating gives CASSQPPWDSGANVLTF. The V call is TRBV3-1, the J call TRBJ2-6; the D is unclear. CDR3 length equals 17 residues. V was shortened by 2 bases and J by 0 bases, with 11 bases between the two germline ends. The germline gives CDR1 LGHDT, CDR2 YNNKEL (reference sequence).

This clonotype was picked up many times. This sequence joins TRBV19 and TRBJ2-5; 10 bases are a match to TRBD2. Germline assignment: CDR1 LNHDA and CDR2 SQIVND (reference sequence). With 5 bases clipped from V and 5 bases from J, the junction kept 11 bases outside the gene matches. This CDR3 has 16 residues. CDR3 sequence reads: CASSLRSGTSVETQYF. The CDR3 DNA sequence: TGTGCCAGTAGTCTCCGCTCCGGGACTAGCGTCGAGACCCAGTACTTC.

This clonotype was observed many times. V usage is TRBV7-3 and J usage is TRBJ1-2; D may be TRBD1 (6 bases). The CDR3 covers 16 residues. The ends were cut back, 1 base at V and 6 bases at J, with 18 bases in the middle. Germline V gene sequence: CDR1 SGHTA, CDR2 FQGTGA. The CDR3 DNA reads TGTGCCAGCAGCTTAAGGGGAGGGCAGGGGACCCATGGCTACACCTTC. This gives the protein CASSLRGGQGTHGYTF. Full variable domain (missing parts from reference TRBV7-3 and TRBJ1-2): GAGVSQTPSNKVTEKGKYVELRCDPISGHTALYWYRQSLGQGPEFLIYFQGTGAADDSGLPNDRFFAVRPEGSVSTLKIQRTERGDSAVYLCASSLRGGQGTHGYTFGSGTRLTVV.

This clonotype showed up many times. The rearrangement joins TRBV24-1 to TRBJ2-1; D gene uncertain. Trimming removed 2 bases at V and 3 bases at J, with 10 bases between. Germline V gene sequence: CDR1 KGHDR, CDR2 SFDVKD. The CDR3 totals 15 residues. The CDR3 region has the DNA TGTGCCACCAGTGATTACGCTAGGGACTACAATGAGCAGTTCTTC. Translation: CATSDYARDYNEQFF.

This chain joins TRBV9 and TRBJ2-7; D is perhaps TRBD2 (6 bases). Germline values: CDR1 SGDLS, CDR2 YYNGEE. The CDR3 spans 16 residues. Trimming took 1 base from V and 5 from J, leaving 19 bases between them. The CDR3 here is CASSVSPRDSSDEQYF. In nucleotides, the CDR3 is TGTGCCAGCAGCGTATCCCCCCGGGACTCCTCTGACGAGCAGTACTTC.

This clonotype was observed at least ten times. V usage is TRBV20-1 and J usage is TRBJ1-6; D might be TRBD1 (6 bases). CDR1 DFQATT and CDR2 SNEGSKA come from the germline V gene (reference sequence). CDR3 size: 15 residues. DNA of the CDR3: TGCAGCGCCTACCTGGGGGGCCGCCATAATTCACCCCTCCACTTT. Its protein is CSAYLGGRHNSPLHF.

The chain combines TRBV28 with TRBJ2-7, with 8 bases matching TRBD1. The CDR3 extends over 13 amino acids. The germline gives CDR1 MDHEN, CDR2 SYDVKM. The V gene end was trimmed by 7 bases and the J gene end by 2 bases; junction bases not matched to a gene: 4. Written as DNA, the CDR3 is TGTGCCAGCAATCAGGGGGCGGCCTACGAGCAGTACTTC. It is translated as CASNQGAAYEQYF. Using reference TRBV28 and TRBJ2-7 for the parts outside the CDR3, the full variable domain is DVKVTQSSRYLVKRTGEKVFLECVQDMDHENMFWYRQDPGLGLRLIYFSYDVKMKEKGDIPEGYSVSREKKERFSLILESASTNQTSMYLCASNQGAAYEQYFGPGTRLTVT.

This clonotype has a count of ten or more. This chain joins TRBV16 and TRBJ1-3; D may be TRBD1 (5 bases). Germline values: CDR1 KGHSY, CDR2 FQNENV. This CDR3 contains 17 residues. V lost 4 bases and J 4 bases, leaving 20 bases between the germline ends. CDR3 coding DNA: TGTGCCAGCAGCCCCACAGTCAGACAGAGGAAGGGAAACACCATATATTTT. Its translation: CASSPTVRQRKGNTIYF. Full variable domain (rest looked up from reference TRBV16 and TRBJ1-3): GEEVAQTPKHLVRGEGQKAKLYCAPIKGHSYVFWYQQVLKNEFKFLISFQNENVFDETGMPKERFSAKCLPNSPCSLEIQATKLEDSAVYFCASSPTVRQRKGNTIYFGEGSWLTVV.

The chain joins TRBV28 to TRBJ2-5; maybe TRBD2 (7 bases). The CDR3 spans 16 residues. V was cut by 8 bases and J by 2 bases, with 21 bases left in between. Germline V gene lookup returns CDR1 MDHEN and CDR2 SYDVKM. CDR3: CASGGRMGGPQETQYF. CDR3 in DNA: TGTGCCAGCGGGGGGCGGATGGGAGGGCCTCAAGAGACCCAGTACTTC.